This TCR beta chain was sequenced in a study of blood T cells in healthy people across ages. In the case of this clonotype: Antigen specificity is unknown.

The CDR3 has 14 residues. Germline V gives CDR1 SGHTA, CDR2 FQGNSA. Trimming removed 5 bases from V and 2 bases from J, with 12 bases in between. Combining a sample-barcoded 5' primer with a J-beta primer mix, a second PCR ran for about 6 to 11 cycles. Researchers report that a template-switch adaptor with 12 random nucleotides tagged each cDNA molecule. TCRdb called the 5' RACE reads again in MiXCR, with one record for every CDR3 protein. Of 1.5 million to 2 million distinct CDR3 sequences listed, around 48% were seen once; the top ten hold roughly 2.1%. Findings and limits, study-wide: Strongly correlated with naive T cell percentage was TCR beta diversity. Naive CD4+ cells and diversity were both higher in long-lived donors than in aged donors. Diversity figures derived from one million T cells were judged to underestimate the true value.

The rearrangement joins TRBV7-2 to TRBJ1-2, with D hard to call. Sequencing was carried out using blood. This sequence was found in a middle-aged woman in good health. CDR3 loop: CASSVNSGNYGYTF. CDR3 DNA sequence: TGTGCCAGCAGCGTAAATTCTGGGAACTATGGCTACACCTTC. Using reference TRBV7-2 and TRBJ1-2 for the parts outside the CDR3, the full variable domain is GAGVSQSPSNKVTEKGKDVELRCDPISGHTALYWYRQSLGQGLEFLIYFQGNSAPDKSGLPSDRFSAERTGGSVSTLTIQRTQQEDSAVYLCASSVNSGNYGYTFGSGTRLTVV.